The 27 T cell receptor beta chains below come from one sample, sequenced in a study of response to subunit inactivated influenza vaccine. Each CDR3 protein is one row after TCRdb ran MiXCR on the RT-PCR reads. Of around 790,000 distinct CDR3 sequences listed, 21% are singletons. Specimen: PBMCs from blood, collected less than 6 days after vaccination. The receptors here all came from a man in his forties or fifties who received an inactivated influenza vaccine.

In this sample, this clonotype turned up many times. This sequence joins TRBV5-6 and TRBJ2-1; D is perhaps TRBD1 or TRBD2 (5 bases each). Trimming took off 3 bases at V and 3 bases at J, with 22 bases between the two ends. The CDR3 loop spans 18 amino acids. Germline CDR1 and CDR2: SGHDT and YYEEEE. Here the CDR3 reads CASSWGSRKNYDYNEQFF. CDR3 nucleotide sequence: TGTGCCAGCAGCTGGGGGTCGCGGAAGAACTATGACTACAATGAGCAGTTCTTC. The full variable domain, completed using reference TRBV5-6 and TRBJ2-1, is DAGVTQSPTHLIKTRGQQVTLRCSPKSGHDTVSWYQQALGQGPQFIFQYYEEEERQRGNFPDRFSGHQFPNYSSELNVNALLLGDSALYLCASSWGSRKNYDYNEQFFGPGTRLTVL.

This clonotype has a handful of counts. This rearrangement joins TRBV10-3 to TRBJ2-1, with 14 bases fitting TRBD2. The germline V gene has CDR1 ENHRY and CDR2 SYGVKD. Trimming cost V 6 bases and J 10 bases; bases outside gene matches: 5. The CDR3 is 14 amino acids. The CDR3 coding sequence is TGTGCCATCAGCGGGACTAGCGGGAGAAGCGAGCAGTTCTTC. It codes for CAISGTSGRSEQFF.

The sample holds a few counts of this clonotype. The junction and the germline gene differ at one end; a read error may be behind it. The chain combines TRBV7-7 with TRBJ2-5, with D uncertain. This CDR3 contains 14 residues. Per germline, CDR1 SSHAT and CDR2 FNYEAQ (reference sequence). CDR3 sequence (DNA): TGTGCTAGCAGCTTACATATGACCGGAGAGACCCAGTACTTC. As protein: CASSLHMTGETQYF.

This chain connects TRBV27 to TRBJ2-1; 10 positions agree with TRBD2. The germline V gene encodes CDR1 MNHEY and CDR2 SMNVEV (reference sequence). Losses at the gene ends were 8 bases for V and 7 bases for J; bases not matched to a gene: 11. The CDR3 is 15 amino acids. The CDR3 here is CASSLRASGRNEQFF. The CDR3 DNA reads TGTGCCAGCTCCCTAAGGGCTAGCGGGAGAAATGAGCAGTTCTTC.

This clonotype came up many times. The chain recombines TRBV12-3 or TRBV12-4 with TRBJ2-7; D perhaps matches TRBD1 (6 bases). The CDR3 loop spans 15 amino acids. The V end lost 5 bases, the J end lost 0 bases, and 14 bases lay between the germline ends. The CDR3 spells CASSPTGISSYEQYF. CDR3 DNA sequence: TGTGCCAGCAGTCCGACAGGCATCTCCTCCTACGAGCAGTACTTC.

This clonotype was detected only a few times. The chain couples TRBV21-1 to TRBJ1-5. TRBV21-1 is a pseudogene segment. CDR3 length: 15 residues. The CDR3 spells CASSKAAHSGQPQHF. CDR3 in DNA: TGTGCCAGCAGCAAAGCCGCTCACAGTGGACAGCCCCAGCATTTT.

This clonotype showed up just a few times. The chain links TRBV6-1 to TRBJ2-7, with D hard to call. Germline assignment: CDR1 MNHNS and CDR2 SASEGT. Deletions cut 2 bases from V and 5 bases from J, with 10 bases between. This CDR3 comprises 13 residues. The CDR3 nucleotides read TGTGCCAGCAGTGAACGATCGGTCCACGAGCAGTACTTC. Protein sequence: CASSERSVHEQYF.

V is TRBV18 and J is TRBJ2-6; possible D gene TRBD1, 7 bases. The CDR3 runs to 17 residues. Trimming removed 8 bases at V and 4 bases at J, with 21 bases between. CDR1 and CDR2 from the germline V gene are KGHSH and LQKENI. The CDR3 here is CASGGYRGVKGANVLTF. CDR3 bases: TGTGCCAGCGGAGGGTACAGGGGAGTGAAGGGGGCCAACGTCCTGACTTTC.

This chain uses TRBV7-8 with TRBJ2-3, with D perhaps matching TRBD1 or TRBD2 (5 bases each). Germline V lookup: CDR1 SGHVS, CDR2 FQNEAQ. This CDR3 contains 15 residues. V was clipped by 10 bases and J by 5 bases, with 22 bases between them. The CDR3 spells CATRTLGAVGDTQYF. The CDR3 DNA follows: TGTGCCACCCGAACCCTCGGGGCTGTGGGAGATACGCAGTATTTT.

This clonotype was seen a handful of times. CDR3 DNA sequence: TGTGCCAGCAGTTATCTGGGGAAGCAGTTCTTC. Translation: CASSYLGKQFF. V gene TRBV6-6 combines with J gene TRBJ2-1; no firm D call. Trimming cost V 3 bases and J 11 bases, with 8 bases left between them. The CDR3 covers 11 residues. CDR1 is MNHNY, CDR2 SVGAGI, per germline (reference sequence).

This clonotype was observed a few times. V is TRBV29-1 and J is TRBJ1-1, with D maybe TRBD1 (6 bases). Germline V CDR1 and CDR2: SQVTM, ANQGSEA. Trimming removed 2 bases at V and 3 bases at J, with 7 bases between. This CDR3 has 12 amino acids. The CDR3 region has the DNA TGCAGCGTTGAACAGGGGTACACTGAAGCTTTCTTT. Translation: CSVEQGYTEAFF.

This sequence joins TRBV11-2 and TRBJ2-1; 14 nucleotides agree with TRBD2. This CDR3 is 19 amino acids long. V trimming: 5 bases; J trimming: 3 bases; junction bases outside the gene matches: 12. From germline, CDR1 is SGHAT and CDR2 FQNNGV. The CDR3 coding sequence is TGTGCCAGCAGCGTAAACGGACTAGCGGGGGGCCGGGGCTACAATGAGCAGTTCTTC. It yields the protein CASSVNGLAGGRGYNEQFF.

This clonotype was recorded a few times. The chain uses TRBV11-1 and TRBJ2-6; D possibly matches TRBD1 or TRBD2 (5 bases each). This CDR3 is 18 amino acids long. In germline, CDR1 is SGHAT, CDR2 FQDESV (reference sequence). Trimming left V 5 bases short and J 0 bases short, with 17 bases between. Written as DNA, the CDR3 is TGTGCCAGCAGCACCCCAAAGGGACCGAACTCTGGGGCCAACGTCCTGACTTTC. Translated: CASSTPKGPNSGANVLTF.

This clonotype was found a few times. The J gene is TRBJ2-5, the V gene TRBV20-1; D is possibly TRBD1 (5 bases). The germline V and J ends were trimmed by 8 bases and 5 bases, with 12 bases remaining between them. Germline values: CDR1 DFQATT, CDR2 SNEGSKA (reference sequence). The CDR3 loop spans 11 amino acids. The CDR3 sequence: CSPKGVETQYF. In DNA form, the CDR3 reads TGCAGTCCGAAAGGGGTTGAGACCCAGTACTTC.

This clonotype occurred a few times. The V gene is TRBV21-1, the J gene TRBJ2-7; the D call of TRBD2 is as the table states it, not checked on the DNA. TRBV21-1 is designated a pseudogene. This CDR3 spans 16 amino acids. The CDR3 nucleotides read TGTGCCAGCAGCAAAGGGGCCAGCGGGAGCCCCTACGAGCAGTACTTC. Its translation: CASSKGASGSPYEQYF.

This clonotype has just a few counts. This chain uses TRBV10-3 with TRBJ1-5; 7 bases agree with TRBD1. Germline V gene lookup returns CDR1 ENHRY and CDR2 SYGVKD. The CDR3 sequence is 15 residues long. J gave up 3 bases and V 6 bases, and 8 bases lay outside the gene matches. CDR3 residues: CAIRAQGGDNQPQHF. The CDR3 nucleotides read TGTGCCATCAGAGCCCAGGGGGGGGACAATCAGCCCCAGCATTTT.

V usage is TRBV6-4 and J usage is TRBJ2-3, with D unclear. Germline V lookup: CDR1 MRHNA, CDR2 SNTAGT. V dropped 5 bases and J dropped 6 bases, with 12 bases sitting between them. This CDR3 is 13 amino acids long. In nucleotides, the CDR3 is TGTGCCAGCAGTCGACGGCGCATGGATACGCAGTATTTT. Residues: CASSRRRMDTQYF.

The J gene is TRBJ2-1, the V gene TRBV7-9; 9 bases are a match to TRBD1. Germline V gene sequence: CDR1 SEHNR, CDR2 FQNEAQ (reference sequence). This CDR3 is 15 amino acids long. V was clipped by 6 bases and J by 6 bases; unmatched bases: 9. The CDR3: CASRLGGQGINEQFF. The CDR3 DNA reads as TGTGCCAGCAGGCTTGGGGGACAGGGTATCAATGAGCAGTTCTTC.

The chain couples TRBV5-6 to TRBJ1-5; a weak D match, TRBD1 (6 bases). Trimming cost V 2 bases and J 3 bases, with 15 bases left between them. The CDR3 is 16 amino acids. Germline CDR1 reads SGHDT; CDR2 reads YYEEEE. The CDR3 loop is CASSFQGGQVNQPQHF. In DNA form, the CDR3 reads TGTGCCAGCAGCTTCCAAGGGGGGCAGGTCAATCAGCCCCAGCATTTT.

In its sample, this clonotype was seen a few times. The rearrangement links TRBV12-5 to TRBJ2-2, with D unresolved. Germline V gives CDR1 LGHNT, CDR2 FRNRAP. This CDR3 is 13 amino acids long. Trimming stripped 1 base from V and 8 bases from J, with 8 bases between. This CDR3 reads CASGLDPSGELFF. The CDR3 DNA follows: TGTGCTAGTGGTTTGGACCCTTCAGGGGAGCTGTTTTTT.

This chain links TRBV7-2 with TRBJ2-1, with a possible D match to TRBD1 (5 bases). Germline CDR1 and CDR2: SGHTA and FQGNSA. The CDR3 is made up of 14 amino acids. Trimming took 5 bases from V and 5 from J, leaving 13 bases between them. In DNA form, the CDR3 reads TGTGCCAGCAGCCAAGGGGCAACACACAATGAGCAGTTCTTC. It translates to CASSQGATHNEQFF.

This rearrangement joins TRBV5-1 to TRBJ2-7, with 11 nucleotides matching TRBD1. With V trimmed by 0 bases and J by 7 bases, 3 bases remained unmatched. Germline V gives CDR1 SGHRS, CDR2 YFSETQ. The CDR3 runs 14 residues. The DNA for the CDR3 is TGCGCCAGCAGCTTGGGGACAGGGGGCTGGGAGCAGTACTTC. The encoded protein is CASSLGTGGWEQYF.

This clonotype was detected many times. V is TRBV15 and J is TRBJ2-1; D gene ambiguous. This CDR3 has 15 amino acids. V was clipped by 4 bases and J by 1 base, with 11 bases between them. Germline V gene data show CDR1 as LNHNV and CDR2 as YYDKDF (reference sequence). CDR3 region: CATSIWKASYNEQFF. The CDR3 coding sequence is TGTGCCACCAGCATATGGAAGGCATCCTACAATGAGCAGTTCTTC. Using reference TRBV15 and TRBJ2-1 for the parts outside the CDR3, the full variable domain is DAMVIQNPRYQVTQFGKPVTLSCSQTLNHNVMYWYQQKSSQAPKLLFHYYDKDFNNEADTPDNFQSRRPNTSFCFLDIRSPGLGDTAMYLCATSIWKASYNEQFFGPGTRLTVL.

This clonotype has only a few counts. The chain employs TRBV4-2 and TRBJ1-1; D remains unclear. This CDR3 region has 17 residues. V was clipped by 0 bases and J by 0 bases, with 14 bases between them. From germline, CDR1 is LGHNA and CDR2 YNFKEQ. The CDR3 sequence: CASSQDWVGSLNTEAFF. The CDR3 region has the DNA TGTGCCAGCAGCCAAGATTGGGTCGGCAGCTTGAACACTGAAGCTTTCTTT.

This clonotype has more than one count but fewer than ten. The chain joins TRBV7-2 to TRBJ1-3; D gene ambiguous. The V end was cut by 2 bases, the J end by 0 bases, with 11 bases between. The V gene's germline CDR1 is SGHTA and CDR2 FQGNSA. The CDR3 length is 16 residues. CDR3 DNA sequence: TGTGCCAGCAGCTTAAGTATAGGCACCTCTGGAAACACCATATATTTT. It specifies CASSLSIGTSGNTIYF.

The chain is built from TRBV4-3 and TRBJ2-7; D call uncertain. The germline V gene encodes CDR1 LGHNA and CDR2 YSLEER. The CDR3 is 15 residues long. Trimming took off 2 bases at V and 6 bases at J, with 17 bases between the two ends. CDR3 region: CASSQKINPVGEQYF. CDR3 nucleotides: TGCGCCAGCAGCCAAAAGATCAACCCTGTCGGCGAGCAGTACTTC.

In its sample, this clonotype was seen a few times. The chain recombines TRBV24-1 with TRBJ2-1; D may correspond to TRBD1 or TRBD2 (5 bases each). The CDR3 is made up of 12 amino acids. Trimming removed 9 bases at V and 7 bases at J, with 12 bases between. In germline, CDR1 is KGHDR, CDR2 SFDVKD. CDR3 amino acids: CATEGLRNEQFF. DNA of the CDR3: TGTGCCACCGAGGGGTTGCGGAATGAGCAGTTCTTC.